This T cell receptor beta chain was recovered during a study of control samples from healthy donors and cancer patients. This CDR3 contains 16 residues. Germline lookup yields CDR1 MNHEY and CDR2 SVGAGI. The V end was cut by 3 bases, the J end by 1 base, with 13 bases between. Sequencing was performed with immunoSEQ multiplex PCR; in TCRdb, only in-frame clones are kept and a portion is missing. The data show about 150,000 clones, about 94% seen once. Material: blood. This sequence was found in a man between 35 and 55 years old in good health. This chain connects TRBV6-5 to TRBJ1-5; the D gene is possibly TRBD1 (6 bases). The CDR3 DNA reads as TGTGCCAGCAGTTATGGGGACATCCGGAGCAATCAGCCCCAGCATTTT. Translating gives CASSYGDIRSNQPQHF.